This T cell receptor beta chain was profiled in a study of T-cell reconstitution after alpha-beta-depleted transplantation in children. Findings and limits, study-wide: Some patients' high day-60 TCRbeta diversity was attributed to recipient cells surviving conditioning. One year post-transplant, T-cell counts and diversity were largely derived from T cells produced anew. The study reportedly traced alpha-beta T cells about two months after transplant to several hundred expanded graft clones.

This CDR3 comprises 15 residues. V lost 3 bases and J 4 bases, leaving 14 bases between the germline ends. The germline V gene encodes CDR1 KGHDR and CDR2 SFDVKD. This clonotype appeared many times. Antigen specificity is unknown. As it was prepared, the TCRbeta library received unique molecular identifiers. Using its own MiXCR run on the PCR reads, TCRdb lists one record per CDR3 protein. The sample includes some 460,000 distinct CDR3 sequences, about 16% of them seen just once. The starting material was PBMCs, mostly from graft donor cells, obtained 360 days after TCRalphabeta/CD19-depleted stem cell transplant. This clonotype originated in a boy under two years old who had a stem cell transplant for Wiskott-Aldrich syndrome, so the T cells may come from the graft donor. The chain employs TRBV24-1 and TRBJ2-5, with D perhaps TRBD2 (5 bases). CDR3 loop: CATSDPRTGGETQYF. The CDR3 DNA is TGTGCCACCAGTGATCCGCGGACCGGAGGAGAGACCCAGTACTTC.